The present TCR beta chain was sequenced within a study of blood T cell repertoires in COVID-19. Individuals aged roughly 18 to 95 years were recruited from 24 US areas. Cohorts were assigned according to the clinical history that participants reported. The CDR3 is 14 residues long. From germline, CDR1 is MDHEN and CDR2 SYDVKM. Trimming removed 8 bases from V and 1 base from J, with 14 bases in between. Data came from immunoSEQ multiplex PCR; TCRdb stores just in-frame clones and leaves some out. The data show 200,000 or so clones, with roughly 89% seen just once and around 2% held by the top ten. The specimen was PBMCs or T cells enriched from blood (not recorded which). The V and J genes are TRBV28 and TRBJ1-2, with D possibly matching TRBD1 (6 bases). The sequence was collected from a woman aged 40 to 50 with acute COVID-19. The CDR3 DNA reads TGTGCCAGCCTCAAGACAGGATATAACTATGGCTACACCTTC. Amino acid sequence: CASLKTGYNYGYTF.